This paragraph covers one T cell receptor (beta chain) sequence. The data were taken from a study of long-term antiretroviral therapy in people with HIV. The CDR3 extends over 16 amino acids. Unmatched junction bases numbered 10, after V lost 5 bases and J lost 7 bases. Germline CDR1 and CDR2: SGHDN and FVKESK. At the survey level, the v3.0 immunoSEQ assay was run. Clones were sequenced by immunoSEQ multiplex PCR, and TCRdb holds only the in-frame ones, with some missing. The repertoire has 35,000 to 40,000 clones, around 80% of them found once; the top ten carry roughly 4.9%. The sequence derives from a man younger than 30 with HIV. The chain links TRBV14 to TRBJ2-3, with 12 bases aligning to TRBD1. The source material was unsorted PBMCs, sampled 1.5 years after starting antiretroviral therapy. DNA of the CDR3: TGTGCCAGCAGCTTCGGACCGGGACAGGGGGCATATACGCAGTATTTT. It encodes CASSFGPGQGAYTQYF.